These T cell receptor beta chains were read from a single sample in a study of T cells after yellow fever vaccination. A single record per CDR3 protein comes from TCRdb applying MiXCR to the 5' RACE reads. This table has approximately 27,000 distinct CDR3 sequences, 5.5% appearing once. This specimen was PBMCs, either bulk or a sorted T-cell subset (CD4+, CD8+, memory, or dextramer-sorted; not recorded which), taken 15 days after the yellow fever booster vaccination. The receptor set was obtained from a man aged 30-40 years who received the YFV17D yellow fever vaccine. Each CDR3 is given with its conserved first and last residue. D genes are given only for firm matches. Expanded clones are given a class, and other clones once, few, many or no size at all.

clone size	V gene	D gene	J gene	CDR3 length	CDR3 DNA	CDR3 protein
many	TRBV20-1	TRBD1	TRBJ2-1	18	TGCAGTGCTAGATCCTTTGGAACCGGGACAGGGGCGAACAATGAGCAGTTCTTC	CSARSFGTGTGANNEQFF
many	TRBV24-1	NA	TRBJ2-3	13	TGTGCCACCAGTGATTTTAGCGGAGGTACGCAGTATTTT	CATSDFSGGTQYF
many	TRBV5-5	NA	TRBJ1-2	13	TGTGCCAGCAGCTCAAGGATAGGTGGTGGCTACACCTTC	CASSSRIGGGYTF
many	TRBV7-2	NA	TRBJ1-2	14	TGTGCCAGCAGCTTACAGGGATCAGCCTATGGCTACACCTTC	CASSLQGSAYGYTF
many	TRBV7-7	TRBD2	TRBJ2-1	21	TGTGCCAGCAGCTTAGAGGTCCGGACTAGCGGGAGGGCCGGAAAAATTTATGAGCAGTTCTTC	CASSLEVRTSGRAGKIYEQFF
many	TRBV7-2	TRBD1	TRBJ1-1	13	TGTGCCAGCAGCTTGGAAAGGGGGCAAGGGGCTTTCTTT	CASSLERGQGAFF
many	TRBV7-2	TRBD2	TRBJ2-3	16	TGTGCCAGTCAAAAGGGACTAGCGGGAGGTACAGATACGCAGTATTTT	CASQKGLAGGTDTQYF
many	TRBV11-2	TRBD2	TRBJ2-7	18	TGTGCCAGCAGCTTAGGTTTTGGACTAGCGGGGGTCTCCTACGAGCAGTACTTC	CASSLGFGLAGVSYEQYF
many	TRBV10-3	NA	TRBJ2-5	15	TGTGCCATCAGCAGTCCTCAGGGGACCCAAGAGACCCAGTACTTC	CAISSPQGTQETQYF
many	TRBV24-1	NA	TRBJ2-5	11	TGTGCCACCTCAACTCAAGAGACCCAGTACTTC	CATSTQETQYF
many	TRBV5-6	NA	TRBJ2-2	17	TGTGCCAGCAGCTTCGACCTCAGGGGCCGACCCACCGGGGAGCTGTTTTTT	CASSFDLRGRPTGELFF
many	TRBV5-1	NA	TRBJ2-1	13	TGCGCCAGCAGCTTGGCCAGGTACAATGAGCAGTTCTTC	CASSLARYNEQFF
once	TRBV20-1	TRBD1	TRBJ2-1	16	TGCTGCGCAGGGGGCCGGGCGGAGAGCTCCTACAATGAGCAGTTCTTC	CCAGGRAESSYNEQFF
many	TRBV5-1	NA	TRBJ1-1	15	TGCGCCAGCAGCTCGGAAGGAGGCCGAAGCGCTGAAGCTTTCTTT	CASSSEGGRSAEAFF
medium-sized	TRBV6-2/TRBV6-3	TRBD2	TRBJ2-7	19	TGTGCCAGCAGTTACCACTTAAGCGGGAGTCCCTTTAAGAACTACGAGCAGTACTTC	CASSYHLSGSPFKNYEQYF
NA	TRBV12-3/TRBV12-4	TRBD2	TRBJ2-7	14	TGTGCCACCAGGTCGGATAGCGGGACCTACGAGCAGTACTTC	CATRSDSGTYEQYF
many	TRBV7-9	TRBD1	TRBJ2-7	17	TGTGCCAGCAGCTCCCCCGGGACAGGGGCGAACTTCTACGAGCAGTACTTC	CASSSPGTGANFYEQYF
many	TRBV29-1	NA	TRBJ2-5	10	TGCAGCGTTTGGGACCGGGCCCAGTACTTC	CSVWDRAQYF
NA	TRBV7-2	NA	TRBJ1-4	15	TGTGCCAGCAGCCCGACGACCGGCAGGGGTGAAAAACTGTTTTTT	CASSPTTGRGEKLFF
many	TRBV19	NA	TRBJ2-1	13	TGTGCCAGTAGTATGGGAGTAGGAGATGAGCAGTTCTTC	CASSMGVGDEQFF
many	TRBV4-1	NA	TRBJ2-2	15	TGCGCCAGCAGCCAGGAGGAGGGGGGGACCGGGGAGCTGTTTTTT	CASSQEEGGTGELFF
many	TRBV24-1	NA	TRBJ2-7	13	TGTGCCACCAGTGATCCGCTAAGTTACGAGCAGTACTTC	CATSDPLSYEQYF
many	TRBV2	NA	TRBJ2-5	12	TGTGCCAGCAGACCACTAGCAGAGACCCAGTACTTC	CASRPLAETQYF
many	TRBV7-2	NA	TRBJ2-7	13	TGTGCCAGCAGCTTAGCGTACGAGGCCGCGTGGTACTTC	CASSLAYEAAWYF
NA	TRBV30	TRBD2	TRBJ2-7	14	TGTGCCTGGAGTGTAGGGCTAGCGGGCAACGAGCAGTACTTC	CAWSVGLAGNEQYF
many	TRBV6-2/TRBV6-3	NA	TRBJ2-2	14	TGTGCCAGCAGTTACCGGGGAGGCACCGGGGAGCTGTTTTTT	CASSYRGGTGELFF